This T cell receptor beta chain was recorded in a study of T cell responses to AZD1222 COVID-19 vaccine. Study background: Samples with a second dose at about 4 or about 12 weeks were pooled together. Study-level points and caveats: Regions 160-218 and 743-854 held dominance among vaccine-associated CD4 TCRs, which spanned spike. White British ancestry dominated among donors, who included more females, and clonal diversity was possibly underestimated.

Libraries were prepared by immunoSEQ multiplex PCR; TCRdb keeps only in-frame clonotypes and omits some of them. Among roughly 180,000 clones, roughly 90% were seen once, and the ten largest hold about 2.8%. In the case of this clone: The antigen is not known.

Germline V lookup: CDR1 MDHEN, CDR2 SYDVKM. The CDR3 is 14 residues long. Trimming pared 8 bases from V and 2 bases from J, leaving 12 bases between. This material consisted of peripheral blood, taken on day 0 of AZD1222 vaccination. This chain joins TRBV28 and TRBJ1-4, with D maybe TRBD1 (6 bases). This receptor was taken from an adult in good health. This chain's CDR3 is CASLPGGTNEKLFF. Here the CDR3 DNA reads TGTGCCAGCCTCCCTGGGGGCACTAATGAAAAACTGTTTTTT.